This T cell receptor beta chain is drawn from a study of shared clonotypes between healthy human individuals. Points from the study as a whole: Specimens sampled were limited to blood, with tissue repertoires likely differing.

Recent vaccinations or acute infections were absent in the healthy HIV-negative adult donors. Donors were Caucasian adults residing in Nashville, Tennessee, USA. The study separated CD4+ cells into CD45RA+ naive and CD45RA-negative memory subsets. As concerns this clone: Antigen specificity is unknown.

Libraries were prepared by immunoSEQ multiplex PCR; TCRdb keeps only in-frame clonotypes and omits some of them. The sample lists more than 2 million clones, roughly 96% seen once, with 0.1% to 0.15% in the top ten. The TCR comes from a man between 18 and 29 years old in good health. The source material was naive CD4+ T cells sorted from blood. As for subset: CD45RA+ positively selected.

As DNA, the CDR3 is TGTGCCAGCTCACAACTCCAGGGTTTGGACACTGAAGCTTTCTTT. Translating it yields CASSQLQGLDTEAFF. The chain links TRBV18 to TRBJ1-1, with a possible D match to TRBD1 (5 bases). The CDR3 runs to 15 residues. Germline-derived CDR1 and CDR2 are KGHSH and LQKENI. The ends were cut back, 4 bases at V and 3 bases at J, with 15 bases in the middle.